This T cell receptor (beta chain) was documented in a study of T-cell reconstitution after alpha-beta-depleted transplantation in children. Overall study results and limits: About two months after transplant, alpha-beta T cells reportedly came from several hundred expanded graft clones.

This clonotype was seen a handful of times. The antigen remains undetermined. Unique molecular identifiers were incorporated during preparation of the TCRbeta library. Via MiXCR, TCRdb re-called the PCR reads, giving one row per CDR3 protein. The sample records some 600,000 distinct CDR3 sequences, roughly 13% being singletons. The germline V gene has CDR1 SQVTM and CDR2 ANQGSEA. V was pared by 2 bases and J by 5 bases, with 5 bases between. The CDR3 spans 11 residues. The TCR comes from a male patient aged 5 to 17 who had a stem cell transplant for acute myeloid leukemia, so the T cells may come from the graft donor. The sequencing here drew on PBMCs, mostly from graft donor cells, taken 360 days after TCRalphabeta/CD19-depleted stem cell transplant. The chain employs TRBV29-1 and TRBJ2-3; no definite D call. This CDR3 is CSVEQGDTQYF. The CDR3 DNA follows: TGCAGCGTTGAACAAGGAGATACGCAGTATTTT.